What follows are 6 T cell receptor beta chains derived from one specimen sequenced in a study of preoperative IRX-2 immunotherapy in early breast cancer. Treatment given: preoperative locoregional IRX-2 cytokine immunotherapy. Sequencing used immunoSEQ multiplex PCR; TCRdb keeps in-frame clones, though not all of them. The repertoire holds some 19,000 clones, 70% to 90% seen once, with roughly 1.2% in the top ten. The sequencing here drew on lymph node tissue, taken after IRX-2 immunotherapy. Receptors were obtained from a human donor with breast cancer.

This clone was seen a handful of times. The chain has TRBV28 and TRBJ2-7; D remains unclear. V lost 1 base to trimming and J lost 7 bases, with 11 bases between them. The CDR3 runs to 13 residues. Germline assignment: CDR1 MDHEN and CDR2 SYDVKM. CDR3 sequence reads: CASSLFPRLEQYF. CDR3 sequence (DNA): TGTGCCAGCAGTTTATTCCCCAGACTTGAGCAGTACTTC.

The chain carries TRBV11-3 and TRBJ2-3; 13 bases are a match to TRBD2. The V gene end was trimmed by 5 bases and the J gene end by 14 bases; junction bases not matched to a gene: 10. The CDR3 is 14 amino acids. CDR1 and CDR2 from the germline V gene are SGHNT and YENEEA. CDR3 region: CASSLGLAGEVRYF. CDR3 DNA sequence: TGTGCCAGCAGCCTCGGACTAGCGGGAGAGGTGCGGTATTTT.

CDR3 nucleotides: TGTGCCAGCAGTTCCCCGGGACAGGGGTTCTACAATGAGCAGTTCTTC. Translated: CASSSPGQGFYNEQFF. The gene calls are TRBV28 and TRBJ2-1; TRBD1 matches 10 bases. CDR1 MDHEN and CDR2 SYDVKM come from the germline V gene. The ends lost 4 bases at V and 3 bases at J; junction bases unmatched: 6. This CDR3 comprises 16 residues.

V usage is TRBV1 and J usage is TRBJ1-5. TRBV1 corresponds to a pseudogene. This CDR3 has 14 amino acids. The CDR3 coding sequence is TGCGCCAGCAGCCAAGATGAGGGTTACCAGCCCCAGCATTTT. Amino acid sequence: CASSQDEGYQPQHF.

This clone was observed a few times. This chain connects TRBV11-3 to TRBJ1-2; 9 positions agree with TRBD1. This CDR3 has 15 residues. The trim removed 6 bases at V and 4 bases at J, leaving 9 bases unmatched. Germline values: CDR1 SGHNT, CDR2 YENEEA. The chain's CDR3 is CASSSVVTGGYGYTF. The CDR3 DNA follows: TGTGCCAGCAGTTCAGTGGTGACAGGGGGCTATGGCTACACCTTC.

This chain uses TRBV19 with TRBJ2-5; TRBD2 aligns across 11 bases. The V and J ends lost 4 bases and 9 bases, in that order; junction bases with no gene match: 7. This CDR3 contains 14 residues. The germline CDR1 and CDR2 sequences are LNHDA and SQIVND (reference sequence). CDR3 amino acids: CASSKLAGAGAQYF. The CDR3, as DNA: TGTGCCAGTAGTAAACTAGCGGGGGCAGGGGCCCAGTACTTC.